This entry lists 8 T cell receptor beta chains sequenced from one sample in a study of OX40 agonist ivuxolimab in advanced cancers. Measured with immunoSEQ multiplex PCR; TCRdb has only the in-frame clones, and not every one. The sample holds approximately 27,000 clones, about 90% seen once. Source: CD4+ or CD8+ T cells sorted from blood, taken in a trial of the OX40 agonist ivuxolimab. Receptor source: an adult with an advanced solid tumor such as melanoma, head and neck, liver or kidney cancer.

V gene TRBV9 combines with J gene TRBJ2-1; D not certain. Trimming removed 3 bases at V and 0 bases at J, with 10 bases between. This CDR3 has 15 amino acids. CDR1 is SGDLS and CDR2 is YYNGEE in the germline V gene. This CDR3 is CASSAYSISYNEQFF. DNA for the CDR3: TGTGCCAGCAGCGCTTACTCCATCTCCTACAATGAGCAGTTCTTC.

The gene calls are TRBV5-1 and TRBJ2-7, with D maybe TRBD2 (5 bases). Germline values: CDR1 SGHRS, CDR2 YFSETQ. The CDR3 spans 15 residues. V was pared by 0 bases and J by 2 bases, with 12 bases between. This CDR3 reads CASSLARASTYEQYF. The CDR3, as DNA: TGCGCCAGCAGCTTGGCGCGGGCGTCTACCTACGAGCAGTACTTC.

The genes are TRBV6-5 and TRBJ1-1; D not certain. Germline V CDR1 and CDR2: MNHEY, SVGAGI. The CDR3 has 14 residues. V lost 0 bases and J lost 5, with 10 bases in between. This CDR3 is CASSYSAGPTEAFF. Written as DNA, the CDR3 is TGTGCCAGCAGTTACTCGGCGGGCCCAACTGAAGCTTTCTTT.

The V and J genes are TRBV9 and TRBJ2-3; the match to TRBD1 covers 8 bases. Per germline, CDR1 SGDLS and CDR2 YYNGEE. The CDR3 is 15 residues long. After removal of 3 bases from V and 4 bases from J, the junction contained 7 bases not matched to a gene. CDR3 amino acids: CASSGTGRMADTQYF. DNA for the CDR3: TGTGCCAGCAGCGGGACAGGGAGAATGGCAGATACGCAGTATTTT.

The chain joins TRBV19 to TRBJ2-7; tentatively, D is TRBD2 (6 bases). The CDR3 length is 16 residues. Per germline, CDR1 LNHDA and CDR2 SQIVND (reference sequence). V was clipped by 2 bases and J by 2 bases, with 16 bases between them. The DNA for the CDR3 is TGTGCCAGTAGTATAACAGCGGCTAGCGCTCCCTACGAGCAGTACTTC. It translates to CASSITAASAPYEQYF.

J is TRBJ2-7 and V is TRBV10-3, with TRBD2 matching over 8 bases. J lost 3 bases, V lost 7 bases, and 5 bases had no gene match. CDR3 size: 13 residues. Germline CDR1 reads ENHRY; CDR2 reads SYGVKD. The CDR3 DNA reads TGTGCCATCAACCCTAGCGGGTACTACGAGCAGTACTTC. It encodes CAINPSGYYEQYF.

This clone was observed once. The J gene is TRBJ1-3, the V gene TRBV9, with unresolved D. The length of the CDR3 is 18 residues. Per the germline V gene, CDR1 is SGDLS and CDR2 is YYNGEE. V was pared by 4 bases and J by 4 bases, with 24 bases between. This CDR3 is CASSTVGSEESYGNTIYF. For the CDR3, the DNA is TGTGCCAGCAGCACAGTGGGATCGGAGGAATCGTACGGAAACACCATATATTTT.

The chain links TRBV7-8 to TRBJ2-3, with D unclear. Trimming took 5 bases from V and 4 from J, leaving 13 bases between them. The germline V gene encodes CDR1 SGHVS and CDR2 FQNEAQ. This CDR3 spans 14 amino acids. DNA of the CDR3: TGTGCCAGCAGCCCATCCGAGATCCCAGATACGCAGTATTTT. Translated: CASSPSEIPDTQYF.